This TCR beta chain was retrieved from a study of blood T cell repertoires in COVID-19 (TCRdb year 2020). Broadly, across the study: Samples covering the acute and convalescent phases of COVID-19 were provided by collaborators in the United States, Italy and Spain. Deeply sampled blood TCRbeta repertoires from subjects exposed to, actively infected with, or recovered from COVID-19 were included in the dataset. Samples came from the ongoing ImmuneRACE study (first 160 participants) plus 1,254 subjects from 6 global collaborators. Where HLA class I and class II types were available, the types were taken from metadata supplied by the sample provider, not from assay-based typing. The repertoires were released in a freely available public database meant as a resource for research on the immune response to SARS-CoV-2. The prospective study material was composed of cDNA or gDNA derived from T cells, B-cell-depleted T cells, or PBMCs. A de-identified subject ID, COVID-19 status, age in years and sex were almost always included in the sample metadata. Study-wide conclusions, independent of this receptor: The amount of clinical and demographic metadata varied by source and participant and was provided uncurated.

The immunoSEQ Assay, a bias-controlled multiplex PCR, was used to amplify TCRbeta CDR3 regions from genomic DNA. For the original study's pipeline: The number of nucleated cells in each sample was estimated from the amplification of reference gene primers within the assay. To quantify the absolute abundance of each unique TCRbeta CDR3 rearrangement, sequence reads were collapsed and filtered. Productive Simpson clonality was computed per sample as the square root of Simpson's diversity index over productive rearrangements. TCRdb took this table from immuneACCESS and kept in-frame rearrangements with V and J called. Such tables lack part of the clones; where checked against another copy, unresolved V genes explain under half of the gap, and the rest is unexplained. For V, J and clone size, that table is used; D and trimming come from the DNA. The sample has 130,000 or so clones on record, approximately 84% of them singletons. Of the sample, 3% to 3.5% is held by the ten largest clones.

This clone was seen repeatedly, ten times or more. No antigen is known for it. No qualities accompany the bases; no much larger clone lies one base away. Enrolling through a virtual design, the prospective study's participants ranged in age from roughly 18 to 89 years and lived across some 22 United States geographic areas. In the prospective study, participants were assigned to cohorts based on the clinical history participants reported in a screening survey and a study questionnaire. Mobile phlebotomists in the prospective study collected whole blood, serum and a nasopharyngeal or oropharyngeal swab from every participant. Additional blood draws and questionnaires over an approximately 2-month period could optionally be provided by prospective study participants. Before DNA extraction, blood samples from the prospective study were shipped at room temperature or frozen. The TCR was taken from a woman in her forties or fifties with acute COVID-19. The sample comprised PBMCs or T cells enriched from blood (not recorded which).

CDR3 loop: CASSRGMGAGTDTQYF. The DNA reads TGTGCCAGCAGCCGGGGAATGGGAGCGGGCACAGATACGCAGTATTTT. The sequence joins TRBV3-1 (or the pseudogene TRBV3-2) to TRBJ2-3; matching of 5 bases hints at TRBD2 as the D gene. CDR1 and CDR2, per the germline V gene (reference sequence), are LGHDT and YNNKEL. The CDR3 covers 16 residues, taking in both the cysteine and the phenylalanine. Here the CDR3 DNA is all that survives: 48 bases in frame from base 1. V lost 4 bases and J lost 1 base; the stretch between them is 15 bases long.